This TCR delta chain comes out of a study of γδ T cells in repeated Plasmodium falciparum infection (dated by TCRdb to the early 2020s). Regarding the research as a whole: The natural-infection arm enrolled Malian children exposed to intense seasonal malaria transmission and compared the Malian children with Australian children matched for age and gender. Using both natural infection in Mali and controlled human malaria infection, the study looked at the way repeated Plasmodium falciparum infection shapes the human gammadelta T cell repertoire. Samples from controlled-infection subjects were taken at baseline, just before selected infections, and 21 days after each infection. Four controlled human malaria infections were administered to roughly five malaria-naive U.S. adults over roughly 580 days by bites from P. falciparum NF54-infected Anopheles stephensi mosquitoes. Malian gammadelta TCR repertoires were analysed cross-sectionally during no-transmission periods and were analysed longitudinally across acute febrile malaria episodes. Broad study findings and their caveats: Generalizability was limited because the Malian cohort came from a small rural village made up predominantly of one ethnic group. Repeated controlled infections appeared to drive waves of new clonotype selection in Vdelta2-negative, largely Vdelta1+, gammadelta TCR repertoires. A highly stable polyclonal repertoire over time and infection, with many inter-individual overlapping TCRgamma sequences, was shown by Vgamma9/Vdelta2+ TCR repertoires. Vdelta2-negative gammadelta TCR repertoires from Malian children appeared more clonally expanded, less diverse and less shared than those of Australian children. The controlled-infection cohort was small, limiting analysis of inter-individual variability in gammadelta T cell responses.

Library method: multiplex PCR. The instrument was an Illumina MiSeq. Both TCR gamma (TRG) and TCR delta (TRD) chains were sequenced from each sorted gammadelta T cell sample. Per the source publication's procedure: Clonotype tree plots, accumulated frequency of the top 20 clonotypes, diversity index (DI) and D75 metrics were included in the repertoire analyses. Public reads were reanalyzed in TCRdb with CATT, and rows carrying the same DNA were merged afterwards. These V and J calls are TCRdb output, not the study's own analysis. A total of 85,000 to 100,000 delta-chain clones appear in this sample, 0.8% to 1% of them only once. The ten top clones hold just under 10% of the sample. For bulk TCR repertoire analysis, Vgamma9/Vdelta2+ and Vdelta2-negative gammadelta T cell populations were flow-sorted out of peripheral blood mononuclear cells. This clone was counted between two and nine times. Its antigen is currently not known. A much larger clone lies one base from this, so it may be a read error.

The CDR3 starts with the cysteine, ends with the phenylalanine, and has 24 residues. The retained sequence is limited to the CDR3, 72 bases, with the frame set at the first base. The germline V gene provides CDR1 TSWWSYY and CDR2 QGS. The V gene corresponds to TRDV1; no J gene was called; the table's D call TRDD3 went unverified against the DNA. The sample taken for sequencing was gamma-delta T cells from blood. This TCR came from a pool of human donors (malaria-infected and uninfected, not separated). The CDR3 here reads CALGELGNSLGRQTASWDTRQMFF. The DNA sequence is given as TGTGCTCTTGGGGAACTAGGGAACAGTCTGGGCCGTCAAACGGCCTCCTGGGACACCCGACAGATGTTCTTC.